The 18 T cell receptor beta chains listed next were all sequenced from one sample in a study of naive and memory T cell subsets. Two oligonucleotides, mixed equimolar, formed the beta constant-region primer covering TRBC1 and TRBC2. Four rounds of PCR amplified the ligated cDNA using nested alpha and beta constant-region primers plus SP2. MiXCR, run by TCRdb on the UMI-ligation and nested PCR reads, gives a single entry per CDR3 protein. The sample shows 30,000 to 40,000 distinct CDR3 sequences, under 20% of them seen only once. Input material: effector memory CD4+ T cells from blood. Subset here: effector memory, CD45RA- CD27-. Receptors originate from a human donor in good health.

The V call is TRBV7-8, the J call TRBJ2-1, with 8 nucleotides matching TRBD1. This CDR3 comprises 15 residues. Germline-derived CDR1 and CDR2 are SGHVS and FQNEAQ. The V gene end was trimmed by 5 bases and the J gene end by 0 bases; junction bases not matched to a gene: 3. The CDR3 loop reads CASSPGQGSYNEQFF. The CDR3 nucleotides read TGTGCCAGCAGCCCCGGACAGGGCTCCTACAATGAGCAGTTCTTC.

The chain employs TRBV20-1 and TRBJ2-3, with TRBD2 matching 10 bases. Trimming at V came to 3 bases and at J to 0 bases, leaving 18 bases not matched to a gene. The CDR3 length is 20 residues. Germline V gene sequence: CDR1 DFQATT, CDR2 SNEGSKA (reference sequence). CDR3 bases: TGCAGTGCTAGTCTTATGTATAGGGCTAGCGGGAGACGGAGCACAGATACGCAGTATTTT. As protein: CSASLMYRASGRRSTDTQYF.

This clonotype has just one count. The CDR3 carries no conserved terminal phenylalanine or tryptophan, so it likely arises from a read error. The DNA is left out, because the CDR3 cannot be placed on it with certainty; the CDR3 is given as TCRdb lists it. The CDR3 loop reads CSARKGATYEQDG. This chain uses TRBV20-1 with TRBJ2-7; TRBD1 reflects the table's D call only, with no check against the DNA. Germline loops: CDR1 DFQATT, CDR2 SNEGSKA (reference sequence). The CDR3 is 13 residues long, ends included.

This sequence joins TRBV20-1 and TRBJ2-1; a possible D gene is TRBD2 (5 bases). Trimming shortened V by 5 bases and J by 4 bases, and 9 bases separated the two germline ends. The CDR3 has 12 amino acids. Germline CDR1 DFQATT, CDR2 SNEGSKA (reference sequence). CDR3 coding DNA: TGCAGTGCTGGGAGCGGTTACAATGAGCAGTTCTTC. Encoded protein: CSAGSGYNEQFF.

This clonotype was seen repeatedly, ten times or more. Here the CDR3 reads CASSLWQGARTEAFF. For the CDR3, the DNA is TGTGCCAGCAGTTTATGGCAGGGGGCGCGAACTGAAGCTTTCTTT. The V gene is TRBV28, the J gene TRBJ1-1; TRBD1 matches 8 bases. Germline V lookup: CDR1 MDHEN, CDR2 SYDVKM. J gave up 5 bases and V 0 bases, and 5 bases lay outside the gene matches. The CDR3 sequence is 15 residues long.

The chain uses TRBV7-7 and TRBJ2-5; 10 nucleotides line up with TRBD2. V was pared by 2 bases and J by 6 bases, with 6 bases of the junction left unmatched. The CDR3 length is 15 residues. Germline assignment: CDR1 SSHAT and CDR2 FNYEAQ (reference sequence). The chain's CDR3 is CASSLSLAGAQTQYF. As DNA, the CDR3 is TGTGCCAGCAGCTTAAGTCTAGCGGGAGCTCAGACCCAGTACTTC.

The V gene is TRBV10-3, the J gene TRBJ2-1; unclear D gene. Trimming pared 4 bases from V and 7 bases from J, leaving 5 bases between. Germline loops: CDR1 ENHRY, CDR2 SYGVKD. The CDR3 sequence is 11 residues long. The CDR3 sequence is CAISVSNEQFF. CDR3 nucleotide sequence: TGTGCCATCAGTGTATCGAATGAGCAGTTCTTC.

A few counts support this clonotype. The rearrangement joins TRBV11-2 to TRBJ2-1; 13 nucleotides line up with TRBD2. The CDR3 sequence is 15 residues long. The trim removed 5 bases at V and 6 bases at J, leaving 4 bases unmatched. Germline-derived CDR1 and CDR2 are SGHAT and FQNNGV. Here the CDR3 reads CASSTRLAGGNEQFF. CDR3 DNA: TGTGCCAGCAGCACTCGACTAGCGGGAGGCAATGAGCAGTTCTTC.

There are a few counts of this clonotype. The V and J genes are TRBV5-1 and TRBJ2-5; possible D gene TRBD1, 6 bases. V lost 5 bases, J lost 1 base, and 9 bases lay in between. This CDR3 region has 13 residues. Germline assignment: CDR1 SGHRS and CDR2 YFSETQ. This chain's CDR3 is CASRVTGQETQYF. The DNA for the CDR3 is TGCGCCAGCAGAGTGACAGGCCAAGAGACCCAGTACTTC.

This clonotype has a count of ten or more. The chain recombines TRBV9 with TRBJ1-6; possibly TRBD1 for D (5 bases). The germline V gene encodes CDR1 SGDLS and CDR2 YYNGEE. Trimming pared 4 bases from V and 5 bases from J, leaving 10 bases between. The CDR3 consists of 14 residues. The CDR3 DNA sequence: TGTGCCAGCAGCTTGGGACCAAATAATTCACCCCTCCACTTT. Translating gives CASSLGPNNSPLHF.

This clonotype was seen a handful of times. The genes are TRBV10-3 and TRBJ1-5; 9 bases are a match to TRBD1. Germline V gene data show CDR1 as ENHRY and CDR2 as SYGVKD. The CDR3 consists of 14 residues. Trimming at V came to 4 bases and at J to 6 bases, leaving 4 bases not matched to a gene. This chain's CDR3 is CAISAGTGTQPQHF. The CDR3, as DNA: TGTGCCATCAGTGCTGGGACAGGGACTCAGCCCCAGCATTTT.

Comment on this clonotype: Just one base apart from a much larger clone, this may be a read error. V gene TRBV19 combines with J gene TRBJ1-3; D remains ambiguous. Per the germline V gene, CDR1 is LNHDA and CDR2 is SQIVND (reference sequence). The length of the CDR3 is 13 residues. With 6 bases removed from V and 0 bases from J, the gap between germline ends came to 6 bases. This chain's CDR3 is CASRMLSGNTIYF. In DNA form, the CDR3 reads TGTGCCAGTAGAATGCTCTCTGGAAACACCATATATTTT. The full variable domain, with the rest looked up from reference TRBV19 and TRBJ1-3, is DGGITQSPKYLFRKEGQNVTLSCEQNLNHDAMYWYRQDPGQGLRLIYYSQIVNDFQKGDIAEGYSVSREKKESFPLTVTSAQKNPTAFYLCASRMLSGNTIYFGEGSWLTVV.

The chain combines TRBV5-1 with TRBJ2-1; 13 bases are a match to TRBD2. The germline gives CDR1 SGHRS, CDR2 YFSETQ. Losses at the gene ends were 1 base for V and 8 bases for J; bases not matched to a gene: 3. The CDR3 length is 15 residues. The CDR3 DNA reads TGCGCCAGCAGCTTGAGGACTAGCGGGAGCGATGAGCAGTTCTTC. Its protein product is CASSLRTSGSDEQFF.

This chain links TRBV6-1 with TRBJ2-7, with TRBD1 as a possible D gene (6 bases). Trimming stripped 6 bases from V and 12 bases from J, with 15 bases between. The CDR3 spans 11 residues. Looked up from germline, CDR1 is MNHNS and CDR2 is SASEGT. The CDR3 is CASSPGTNLYF. The DNA of the CDR3 is TGTGCCAGCAGCCCCGGGACAAATCTGTACTTC.

This clonotype came up a few times. The genes are TRBV6-5 and TRBJ2-7, with D perhaps matching TRBD2 (6 bases). The CDR3 has 13 amino acids. Germline values: CDR1 MNHEY, CDR2 SVGAGI. The V end was cut by 2 bases, the J end by 6 bases, with 11 bases between. The CDR3 is CASSYLPGAEQYF. The CDR3 bases are TGTGCCAGCAGTTACCTACCGGGAGCCGAGCAGTACTTC.

In this sample, this clonotype turned up a few times. The V gene is TRBV6-2 or TRBV6-3, the J gene TRBJ1-6; 9 positions agree with TRBD1. V lost 6 bases and J lost 9; bases outside the gene matches: 9. CDR3 length: 15 residues. The germline V gene has CDR1 MNHEY and CDR2 SVGEGT. CDR3 nucleotide sequence: TGTGCCAGCAGCTTCTCCGGGACAGGGTCTTCACCCCTCCACTTT. Its protein product is CASSFSGTGSSPLHF.

This clonotype was picked up a small number of times. V gene TRBV19 combines with J gene TRBJ1-5; 7 nucleotides line up with TRBD1. Germline CDR1 reads LNHDA; CDR2 reads SQIVND (reference sequence). Trimming cost V 0 bases and J 4 bases; bases outside gene matches: 12. The CDR3 sequence is 18 residues long. DNA for the CDR3: TGTGCCAGTAGTATAGAACTGTTCTCTGACAGGGCGAATCAGCCCCAGCATTTT. Translating gives CASSIELFSDRANQPQHF.

The chain combines TRBV12-3 or TRBV12-4 with TRBJ2-3; the D is unclear. With 3 bases removed from V and 2 bases from J, the gap between germline ends came to 12 bases. The CDR3 has 15 amino acids. As DNA, the CDR3 is TGTGCCAGCAGTTTGGGGTACGGAAACACAGATACGCAGTATTTT. Protein product: CASSLGYGNTDTQYF.